This T cell receptor beta chain derives from a study of Ad26.COV2.S vaccination and SARS-CoV-2 variants. Whole-study findings and limits: Spike-specific TCR breadth was greater after Ad26.COV2.S than placebo. From the TCR breadth and depth analyses, total T cell responses may have been underestimated. Vaccinees and placebo recipients showed similar non-spike TCR breadth. Reported post-vaccination CD8+ and CD4+ T cell responses to spike showed substantial breadth.

The protocol was immunoSEQ multiplex PCR, while the TCRdb copy is restricted to in-frame clones and leaves out a portion. Of about 180,000 clones listed, roughly 85% are singletons. V gave up 5 bases and J gave up 8 bases; unmatched junction bases: 9. CDR1 and CDR2 (germline): MRHNA, SNTAGT. The CDR3 is 15 amino acids. Of note for this clone: Its antigen is as yet unknown.

Material: peripheral blood, obtained after recovery from COVID-19. This TCR came from a human donor who had recovered from COVID-19. The chain uses TRBV6-4 and TRBJ1-4, with 9 bases that match TRBD1. CDR3 loop: CASSYATGGREKLFF. Here the CDR3 DNA reads TGTGCCAGCAGTTACGCGACAGGGGGTCGGGAAAAACTGTTTTTT.